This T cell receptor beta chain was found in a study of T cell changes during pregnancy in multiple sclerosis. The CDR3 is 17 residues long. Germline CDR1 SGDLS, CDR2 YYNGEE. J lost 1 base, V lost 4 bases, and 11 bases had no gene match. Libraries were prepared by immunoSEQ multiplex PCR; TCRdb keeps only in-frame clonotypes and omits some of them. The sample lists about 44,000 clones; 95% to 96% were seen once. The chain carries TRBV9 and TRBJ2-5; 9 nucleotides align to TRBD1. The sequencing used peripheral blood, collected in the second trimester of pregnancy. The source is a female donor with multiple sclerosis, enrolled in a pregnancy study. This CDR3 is CASSPRPGTGTQETQYF. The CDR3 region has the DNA TGTGCCAGCAGCCCCCGTCCCGGGACAGGGACCCAAGAGACCCAGTACTTC. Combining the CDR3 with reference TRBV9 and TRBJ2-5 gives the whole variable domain DSGVTQTPKHLITATGQRVTLRCSPRSGDLSVYWYQQSLDQGLQFLIQYYNGEERAKGNILERFSAQQFPDLHSELNLSSLELGDSALYFCASSPRPGTGTQETQYFGPGTRLLVL.